This T cell receptor (beta chain) appears in the sequencing data of a study of shared clonotypes between healthy human individuals. The material for each subset, its genomic DNA, was split evenly across several immunoSEQ plates. The data were produced by immunoSEQ multiplex PCR, yet TCRdb's version contains in-frame clones alone and is incomplete. The repertoire consists of 2 million to 2.5 million clones, with about 93% occurring once and the leading ten covering about 1.8%. The germline gives CDR1 MNHEY, CDR2 SVGAGI. This CDR3 is 15 amino acids long. The ends lost 6 bases at V and 1 base at J; junction bases unmatched: 6. The naive CD8 population came from CD45RO-negative cells selected for CCR7, without terminally differentiated effector memory CD45RA+ cells.

Sequencing used naive CD8+ T cells from PBMCs. The genes are TRBV6-5 and TRBJ2-3, with 8 bases fitting TRBD1. The sequence came from a man between 18 and 29 years old in good health. Some clones in this sample may be carry-over from other donors' samples. In nucleotides, the CDR3 is TGTGCCAGCAGCGCCTTGGACAGGGGCACAGATACGCAGTATTTT. This translates into CASSALDRGTDTQYF.